This T cell receptor (beta chain) was retrieved from a study of long-term antiretroviral therapy in people with HIV. This was the immunoSEQ v3.0 assay at survey level. The data were produced by immunoSEQ multiplex PCR, yet TCRdb's version contains in-frame clones alone and is incomplete. Among 15,000 to 20,000 clones listed, around 80% were seen once. V was trimmed by 1 base and J by 1 base, leaving 13 bases between them. The CDR3 consists of 17 residues. Germline CDR1 reads MGHRA; CDR2 reads YSYEKL. The receptor was derived from a woman aged 40 to 49 with HIV. The rearrangement uses TRBV4-1 and TRBJ2-2; no reliable D call. The starting material was unsorted PBMCs, obtained at the start of antiretroviral therapy, before treatment. The CDR3 reads CASSQVFPEKNTGELFF. CDR3 nucleotides: TGCGCCAGCAGCCAAGTTTTTCCGGAGAAGAACACCGGGGAGCTGTTTTTT.